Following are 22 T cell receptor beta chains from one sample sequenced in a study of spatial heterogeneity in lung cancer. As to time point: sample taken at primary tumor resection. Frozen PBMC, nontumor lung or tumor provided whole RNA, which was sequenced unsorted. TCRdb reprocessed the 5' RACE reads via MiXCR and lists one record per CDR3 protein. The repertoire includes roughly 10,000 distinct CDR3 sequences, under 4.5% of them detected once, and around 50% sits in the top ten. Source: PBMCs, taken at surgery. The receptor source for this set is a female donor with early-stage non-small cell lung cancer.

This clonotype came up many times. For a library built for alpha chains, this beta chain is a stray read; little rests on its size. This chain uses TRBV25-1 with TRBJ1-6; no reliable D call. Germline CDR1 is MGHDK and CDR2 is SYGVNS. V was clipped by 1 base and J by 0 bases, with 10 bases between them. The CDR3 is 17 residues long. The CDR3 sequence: CASSEWAASSYNSPLHF. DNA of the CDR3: TGTGCCAGCAGTGAATGGGCAGCTTCCTCCTATAATTCACCCCTCCACTTT.

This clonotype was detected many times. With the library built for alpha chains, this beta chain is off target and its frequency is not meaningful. The CDR3 DNA follows: TGTGCCAGCTCATTTGAAGGGGCCGCCGGGGAGCTGTTTTTT. Translating gives CASSFEGAAGELFF. This chain connects TRBV18 to TRBJ2-2; the D gene is possibly TRBD1 (5 bases). Trimming removed 5 bases at V and 6 bases at J, with 13 bases between. This CDR3 is 14 amino acids long. Germline CDR1 is KGHSH and CDR2 is LQKENI.

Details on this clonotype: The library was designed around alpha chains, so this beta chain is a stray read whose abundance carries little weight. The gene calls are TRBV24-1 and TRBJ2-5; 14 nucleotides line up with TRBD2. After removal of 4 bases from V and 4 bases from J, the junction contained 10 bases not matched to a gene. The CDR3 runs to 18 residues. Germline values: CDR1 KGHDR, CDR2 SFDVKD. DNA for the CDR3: TGTGCCACCAGTGACCCAGGGACTAGCGGGAGTGTCGGAGAGACCCAGTACTTC. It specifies CATSDPGTSGSVGETQYF.

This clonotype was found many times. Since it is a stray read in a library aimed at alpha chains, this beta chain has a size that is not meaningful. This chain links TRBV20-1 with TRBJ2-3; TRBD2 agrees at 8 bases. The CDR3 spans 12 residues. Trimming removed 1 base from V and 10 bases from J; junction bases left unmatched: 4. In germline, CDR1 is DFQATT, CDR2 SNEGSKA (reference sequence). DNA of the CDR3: TGCAGTGCTAGAGGAGGGGGACTAGCGCAGTATTTT. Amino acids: CSARGGGLAQYF.

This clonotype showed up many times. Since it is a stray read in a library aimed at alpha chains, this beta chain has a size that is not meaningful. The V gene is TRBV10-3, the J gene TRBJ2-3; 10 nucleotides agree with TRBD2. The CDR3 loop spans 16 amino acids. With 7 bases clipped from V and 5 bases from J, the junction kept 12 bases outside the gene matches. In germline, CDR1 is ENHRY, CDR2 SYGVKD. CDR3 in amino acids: CAITRTSGLGRDTQYF. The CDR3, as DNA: TGTGCCATCACCAGGACTAGCGGACTGGGCAGAGATACGCAGTATTTT.

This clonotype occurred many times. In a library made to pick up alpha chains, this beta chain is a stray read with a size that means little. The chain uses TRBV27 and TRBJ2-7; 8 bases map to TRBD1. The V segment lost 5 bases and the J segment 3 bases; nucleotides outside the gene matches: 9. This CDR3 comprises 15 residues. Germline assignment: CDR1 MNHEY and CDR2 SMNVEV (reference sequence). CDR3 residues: CASSPWTGKVYEQYF. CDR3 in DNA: TGTGCCAGCAGTCCCTGGACAGGGAAGGTCTACGAGCAGTACTTC.

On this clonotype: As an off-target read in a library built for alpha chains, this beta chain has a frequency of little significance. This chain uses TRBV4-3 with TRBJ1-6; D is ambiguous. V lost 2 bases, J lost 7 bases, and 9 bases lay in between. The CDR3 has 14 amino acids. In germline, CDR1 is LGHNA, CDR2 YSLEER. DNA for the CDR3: TGCGCCAGCAGCCAATGGAATGAGAATTCACCCCTCCACTTT. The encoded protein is CASSQWNENSPLHF.

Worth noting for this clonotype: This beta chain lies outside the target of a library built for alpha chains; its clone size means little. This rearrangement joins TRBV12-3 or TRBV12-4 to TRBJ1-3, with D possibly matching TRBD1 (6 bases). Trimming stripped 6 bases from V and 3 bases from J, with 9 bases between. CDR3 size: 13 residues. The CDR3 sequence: CASSSQGGNTIYF. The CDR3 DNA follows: TGTGCCAGCAGCTCACAGGGTGGAAACACCATATATTTT.

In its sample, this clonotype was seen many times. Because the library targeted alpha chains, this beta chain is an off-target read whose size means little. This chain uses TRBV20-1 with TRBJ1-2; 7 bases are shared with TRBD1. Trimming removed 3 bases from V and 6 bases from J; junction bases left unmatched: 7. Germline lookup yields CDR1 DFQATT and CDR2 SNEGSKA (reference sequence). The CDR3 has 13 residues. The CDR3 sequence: CSARRGTADGYTF. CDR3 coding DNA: TGCAGTGCTAGGAGGGGGACAGCCGATGGCTACACCTTC.

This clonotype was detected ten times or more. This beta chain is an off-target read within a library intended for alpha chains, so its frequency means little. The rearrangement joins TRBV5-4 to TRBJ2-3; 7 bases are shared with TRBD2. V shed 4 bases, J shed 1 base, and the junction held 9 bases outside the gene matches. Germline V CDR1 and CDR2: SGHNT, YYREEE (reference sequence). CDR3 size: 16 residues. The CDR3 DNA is TGTGCCAGCAGCCCTGCGAGCGGGGTGGGCACAGATACGCAGTATTTT. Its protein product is CASSPASGVGTDTQYF.

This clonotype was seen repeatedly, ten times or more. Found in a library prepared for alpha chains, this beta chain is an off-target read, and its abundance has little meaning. In DNA, the CDR3 is TGTGCCAGCAGCTTTAAAGGGGCGAGGACCGGGGAGCTGTTTTTT. Translation: CASSFKGARTGELFF. The V and J genes are TRBV5-6 and TRBJ2-2, with D possibly matching TRBD1 (5 bases). V lost 2 bases and J lost 5, with 13 bases in between. The germline gives CDR1 SGHDT, CDR2 YYEEEE. The CDR3 covers 15 residues.

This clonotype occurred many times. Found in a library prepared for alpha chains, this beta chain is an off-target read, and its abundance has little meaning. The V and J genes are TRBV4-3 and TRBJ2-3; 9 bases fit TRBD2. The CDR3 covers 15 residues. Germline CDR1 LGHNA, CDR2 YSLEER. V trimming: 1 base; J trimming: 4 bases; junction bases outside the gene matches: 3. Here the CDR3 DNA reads TGCGCCAGCAGCCAAGCGCTAGCGGGGTCAGATACGCAGTATTTT. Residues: CASSQALAGSDTQYF.

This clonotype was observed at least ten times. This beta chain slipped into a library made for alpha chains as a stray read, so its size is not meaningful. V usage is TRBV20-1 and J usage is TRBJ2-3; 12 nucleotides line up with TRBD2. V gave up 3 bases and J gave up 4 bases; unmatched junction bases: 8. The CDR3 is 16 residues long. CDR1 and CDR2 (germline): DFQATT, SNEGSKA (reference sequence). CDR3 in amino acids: CSARTSGSDGADTQYF. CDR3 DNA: TGCAGTGCTAGGACTAGCGGGAGTGATGGGGCAGATACGCAGTATTTT.

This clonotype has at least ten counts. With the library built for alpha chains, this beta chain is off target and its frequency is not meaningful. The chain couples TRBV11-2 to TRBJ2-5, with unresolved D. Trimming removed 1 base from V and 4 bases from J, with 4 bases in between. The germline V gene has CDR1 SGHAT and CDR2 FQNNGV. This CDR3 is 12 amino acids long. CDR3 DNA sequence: TGTGCCAGCAGCTTAGCCCCAGAGACCCAGTACTTC. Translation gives CASSLAPETQYF.

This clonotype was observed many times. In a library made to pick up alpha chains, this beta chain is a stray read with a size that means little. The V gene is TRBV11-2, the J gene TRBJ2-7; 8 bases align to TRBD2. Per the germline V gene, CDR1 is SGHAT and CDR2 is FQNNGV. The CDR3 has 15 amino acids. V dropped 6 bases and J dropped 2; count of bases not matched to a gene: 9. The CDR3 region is CASRLAAGRAYEQYF. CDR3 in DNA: TGTGCCAGCAGACTAGCGGCGGGGAGGGCCTACGAGCAGTACTTC.

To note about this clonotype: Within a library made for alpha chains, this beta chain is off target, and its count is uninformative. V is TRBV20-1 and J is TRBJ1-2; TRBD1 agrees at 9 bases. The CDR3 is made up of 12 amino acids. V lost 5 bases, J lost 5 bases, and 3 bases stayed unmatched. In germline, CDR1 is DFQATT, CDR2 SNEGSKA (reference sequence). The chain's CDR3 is CSAGQGNYGYTF. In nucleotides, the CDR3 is TGCAGTGCTGGACAGGGGAATTATGGCTACACCTTC.

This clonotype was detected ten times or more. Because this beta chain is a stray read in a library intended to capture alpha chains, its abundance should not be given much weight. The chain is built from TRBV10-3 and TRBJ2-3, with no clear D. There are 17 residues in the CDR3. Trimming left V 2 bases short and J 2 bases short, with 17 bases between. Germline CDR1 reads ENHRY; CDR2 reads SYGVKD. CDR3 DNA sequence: TGTGCCATCAGTGAGGGGCGGAAAGGAAGCACCACAGATACGCAGTATTTT. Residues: CAISEGRKGSTTDTQYF.

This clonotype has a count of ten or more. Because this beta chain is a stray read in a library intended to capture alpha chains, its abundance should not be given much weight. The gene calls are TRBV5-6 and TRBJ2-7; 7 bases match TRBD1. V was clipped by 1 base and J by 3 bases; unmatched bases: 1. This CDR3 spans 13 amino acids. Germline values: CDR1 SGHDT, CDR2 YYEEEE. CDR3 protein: CASSLTGVYEQYF. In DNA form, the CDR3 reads TGTGCCAGCAGCTTGACAGGGGTCTACGAGCAGTACTTC.

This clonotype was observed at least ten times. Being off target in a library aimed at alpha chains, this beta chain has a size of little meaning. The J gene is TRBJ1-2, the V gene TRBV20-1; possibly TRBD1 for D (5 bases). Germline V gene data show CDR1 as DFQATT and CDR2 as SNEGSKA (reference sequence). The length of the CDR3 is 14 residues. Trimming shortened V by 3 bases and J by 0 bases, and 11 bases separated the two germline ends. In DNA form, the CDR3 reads TGCAGTGCTAGTACCGAGGGGCCTAACTATGGCTACACCTTC. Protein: CSASTEGPNYGYTF.

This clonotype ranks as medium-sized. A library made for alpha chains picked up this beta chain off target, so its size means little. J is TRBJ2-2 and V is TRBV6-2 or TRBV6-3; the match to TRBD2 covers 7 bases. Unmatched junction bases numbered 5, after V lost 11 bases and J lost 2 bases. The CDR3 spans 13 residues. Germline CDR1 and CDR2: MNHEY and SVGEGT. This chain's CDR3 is CASGTTNTGELFF. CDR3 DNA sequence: TGTGCCTCGGGGACTACCAACACCGGGGAGCTGTTTTTT.

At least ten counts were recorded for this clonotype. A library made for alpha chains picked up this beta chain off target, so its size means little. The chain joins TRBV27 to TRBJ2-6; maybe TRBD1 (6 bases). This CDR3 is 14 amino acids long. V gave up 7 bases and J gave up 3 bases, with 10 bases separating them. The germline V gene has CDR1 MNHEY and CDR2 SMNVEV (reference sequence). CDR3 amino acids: CASKGGDGANVLTF. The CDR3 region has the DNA TGTGCCAGCAAAGGGGGAGATGGGGCCAACGTCCTGACTTTC.

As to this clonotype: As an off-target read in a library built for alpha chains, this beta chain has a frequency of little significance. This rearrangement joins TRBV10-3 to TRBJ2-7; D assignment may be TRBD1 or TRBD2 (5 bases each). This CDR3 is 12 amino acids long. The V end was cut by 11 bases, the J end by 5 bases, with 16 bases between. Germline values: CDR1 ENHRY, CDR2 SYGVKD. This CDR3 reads CAVSYRDDEQYF. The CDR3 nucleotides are TGTGCCGTATCTTACCGGGACGACGAGCAGTACTTC.